The 5 T cell receptor beta chains reported below all come from one sample, sequenced in a study of tissue T cells after allogeneic stem cell transplantation. Some clones are missing from TCRdb's copy, which holds only in-frame ones; the method was immunoSEQ multiplex PCR. The sample has 15,000 to 20,000 clones; about 70% are singletons. The sequencing sample was made of spleen. The receptors derive from a female BALB/c mouse in good health. The strain's MHC haplotype is H2-d.

To note about this clone: Mouse gene names apply. The read halts 1 residue ahead of the CDR3 end, with the missing end drawn from the germline J gene. This chain connects TRBV19 to TRBJ1-3; a possible D gene is TRBD1 (5 bases). V was pared by 1 base and J by 0 bases, with 11 bases between. CDR1 and CDR2 (germline): FNHDT, SITEND (reference sequence). The CDR3 spans 16 residues. CDR3 sequence: CASSIRARDSGNTLYF. The sequenced part of the CDR3 DNA is TGTGCCAGCAGTATACGGGCCAGGGATTCTGGAAATACGCTCTAT.

On this clone itself: Mouse germline and gene names are used. The CDR3 reads CASGEPGQGQAPLF. CDR3 DNA, as far as it was read: TGTGCCAGCGGTGAACCTGGACAGGGTCAGGCTCCGCTT. This chain uses TRBV13-2 with TRBJ1-5, with TRBD1 matching 8 bases. The sequenced fragment ends 1 residue before the CDR3 boundary, so the rest is inferred from the germline J gene. The trim removed 2 bases at V and 7 bases at J, leaving 5 bases unmatched. CDR1 and CDR2 from the germline V gene are NNHNN and SYGAGS (reference sequence). The CDR3 loop spans 14 amino acids.

Regarding this clone: Gene names are mouse gene names. The read terminates 1 residue before the CDR3 end, so the remaining end is supplied by the germline J gene. The chain carries TRBV29 and TRBJ2-1; no firm D call. Germline V gene data show CDR1 as MSHET and CDR2 as SYDVDS. V lost 0 bases and J lost 4, with 10 bases in between. This CDR3 comprises 15 residues. CDR3 in amino acids: CASSLSRERYAEQFF. CDR3 bases read: TGTGCTAGCAGTTTATCGAGGGAGAGGTATGCTGAGCAGTTC.

This clone came up a few times. Gene names and germline refer to mouse. The CDR3 end lies 1 residue beyond the end of the read and is filled in from the germline J gene. The V call is TRBV2, the J call TRBJ2-1; TRBD1 agrees at 9 bases. Germline assignment: CDR1 LGHNA and CDR2 YSYQKL. The trim removed 3 bases at V and 4 bases at J, leaving 4 bases unmatched. The CDR3 has 15 residues. The CDR3 bases that were read are TGTGCCAGCAGCCATCCGGGACAGGGATATGCTGAGCAGTTC. It codes for CASSHPGQGYAEQF. The entire CDR3 protein reads CASSHPGQGYAEQFF.

Comments on this clone: Mouse gene names and germline throughout. Read coverage stops 1 residue before the CDR3 terminus; the germline J gene supplies the remainder. J is TRBJ1-2 and V is TRBV16, with D hard to call. Germline assignment: CDR1 SGHSA and CDR2 FRNQAP. CDR3 size: 14 residues. Deletions cut 0 bases from V and 0 bases from J, with 5 bases between. This CDR3 reads CASSLDGANSDYTF. The sequenced CDR3 bases are TGTGCAAGCAGCTTAGATGGGGCAAACTCCGACTACACC.